The 15 T cell receptor beta chains listed next were all sequenced from one sample in a study of early T cells in non-severe SARS-CoV-2 infection. One entry per CDR3 protein, called by TCRdb with MiXCR from the 5' RACE reads. The sample carries around 76,000 distinct CDR3 sequences, roughly 15% recorded once. The sample here was whole blood, taken at baseline. These receptors all come from an adult who was a healthcare worker with PCR-confirmed SARS-CoV-2 infection or an uninfected control (not recorded which).

This clonotype has ten or more counts. The chain employs TRBV28 and TRBJ2-3, with 13 bases matching TRBD2. This CDR3 is 16 amino acids long. Unmatched junction bases numbered 2, after V lost 1 base and J lost 4 bases. Germline CDR1 MDHEN, CDR2 SYDVKM. The CDR3 bases are TGTGCCAGCAGTTTATTACTAGCGGGAGGGTCAGATACGCAGTATTTT. Translating it yields CASSLLLAGGSDTQYF. The entire variable domain, with the rest obtained from reference TRBV28 and TRBJ2-3, is as follows: DVKVTQSSRYLVKRTGEKVFLECVQDMDHENMFWYRQDPGLGLRLIYFSYDVKMKEKGDIPEGYSVSREKKERFSLILESASTNQTSMYLCASSLLLAGGSDTQYFGPGTRLTVL.

This clonotype has only a few counts. The genes are TRBV28 and TRBJ2-1; 10 nucleotides align to TRBD2. The trim removed 4 bases at V and 6 bases at J, leaving 6 bases unmatched. CDR1 is MDHEN, CDR2 SYDVKM, per germline. The CDR3 is 15 residues long. The CDR3: CASSSPGLASNEQFF. As DNA, the CDR3 is TGTGCCAGCAGTTCCCCGGGACTAGCGTCCAATGAGCAGTTCTTC.

Written as DNA, the CDR3 is TGTGCCAGCAGCAGCCCCGGGACTAGCGGGCCAAATACGCAGTATTTT. Residues: CASSSPGTSGPNTQYF. V gene TRBV11-2 combines with J gene TRBJ2-3, with 12 bases that match TRBD2. CDR1 is SGHAT and CDR2 is FQNNGV in the germline V gene. The CDR3 has 16 residues. The ends lost 5 bases at V and 7 bases at J; junction bases unmatched: 10.

This clonotype was counted only a few times. The chain carries TRBV5-1 and TRBJ2-3; possibly TRBD1 for D (6 bases). Germline V gene sequence: CDR1 SGHRS, CDR2 YFSETQ. The CDR3 is made up of 17 amino acids. V dropped 4 bases and J dropped 1 base, with 19 bases sitting between them. DNA for the CDR3: TGCGCCAGCAGCCCCGGGACAAACTCCGAAGGCACAGATACGCAGTATTTT. Translation: CASSPGTNSEGTDTQYF.

The V and J genes are TRBV5-1 and TRBJ1-4; no firm D call. V was cut by 2 bases and J by 8 bases, with 13 bases left in between. Germline CDR1 and CDR2: SGHRS and YFSETQ. There are 14 residues in the CDR3. The CDR3 protein is CASSFRQADEKLFF. The CDR3 DNA reads TGCGCCAGCAGCTTTAGGCAGGCAGACGAAAAACTGTTTTTT. The full variable domain, with the rest looked up from reference TRBV5-1 and TRBJ1-4, is KAGVTQTPRYLIKTRGQQVTLSCSPISGHRSVSWYQQTPGQGLQFLFEYFSETQRNKGNFPGRFSGRQFSNSRSEMNVSTLELGDSALYLCASSFRQADEKLFFGSGTQLSVL.

The sample holds a few counts of this clonotype. V gene TRBV12-3 or TRBV12-4 combines with J gene TRBJ1-1; D perhaps matches TRBD1 (6 bases). The CDR3 totals 13 residues. The V gene lost 8 bases and the J gene lost 1 base, with 11 bases spanning the gap. CDR3 protein: CASLRGANTEAFF. For the CDR3, the DNA is TGTGCCAGCCTAAGGGGGGCGAACACTGAAGCTTTCTTT.

Relative to its sample, this clonotype is medium-sized. The J gene is TRBJ2-1, the V gene TRBV28, with 11 bases identical to TRBD1. This CDR3 is 15 amino acids long. V shed 5 bases and J 8 bases; nucleotides not matched to a gene: 8. The germline V gene encodes CDR1 MDHEN and CDR2 SYDVKM. CDR3 residues: CASSRRTGGNYEQFF. The CDR3 DNA is TGTGCCAGCAGTCGCCGGACAGGGGGCAACTATGAGCAGTTCTTC.

This clonotype was detected a few times. J is TRBJ2-1 and V is TRBV25-1; 10 positions agree with TRBD2. The CDR3 covers 15 residues. Germline V gives CDR1 MGHDK, CDR2 SYGVNS. V lost 4 bases to trimming and J lost 8 bases; unmatched junction nucleotides: 8. CDR3 DNA sequence: TGTGCCAGCAGTGTAACTAGCGGGAAAAGGGATGAGCAGTTCTTC. As protein: CASSVTSGKRDEQFF.

This clonotype was recorded a few times. The rearrangement uses TRBV10-2 and TRBJ2-1, with D unresolved. The CDR3 loop spans 13 amino acids. Germline V gene sequence: CDR1 WSHSY, CDR2 SAAADI. V was clipped by 6 bases and J by 2 bases, with 8 bases between them. CDR3 sequence (DNA): TGCGCCAGCAGCACTGAGGCCTACAATGAGCAGTTCTTC. It yields the protein CASSTEAYNEQFF.

The V gene is TRBV6-6, the J gene TRBJ2-2, with TRBD1 matching 7 bases. Germline CDR1 is MNHNY and CDR2 is SVGAGI (reference sequence). The CDR3 covers 15 residues. J was trimmed by 0 bases and V by 4 bases; bases with no gene match: 2. Here the CDR3 DNA reads TGTGCCAGCAGTTCAACAGGGGCGAACACCGGGGAGCTGTTTTTT. Translation: CASSSTGANTGELFF.

In this sample, this clonotype turned up many times. The V call is TRBV9, the J call TRBJ2-3; TRBD2 aligns across 7 bases. Germline V gene sequence: CDR1 SGDLS, CDR2 YYNGEE. The CDR3 extends over 15 amino acids. Trimming at V came to 3 bases and at J to 0 bases, leaving 4 bases not matched to a gene. CDR3 coding DNA: TGTGCCAGCAGCGGCGGGAGTTGGAGCACAGATACGCAGTATTTT. It translates to CASSGGSWSTDTQYF.

Only a few counts were recorded for this clonotype. This CDR3 reads CASRPTGGGETQYF. CDR3 sequence (DNA): TGTGCCAGCAGGCCAACGGGAGGTGGGGAGACCCAGTACTTC. The chain couples TRBV6-6 to TRBJ2-5, with 7 bases matching TRBD2. V was clipped by 6 bases and J by 5 bases; unmatched bases: 9. The CDR3 extends over 14 amino acids. Looked up from germline, CDR1 is MNHNY and CDR2 is SVGAGI (reference sequence).

This clonotype was detected ten times or more. CDR3 loop: CAWDVGTPNQPQHF. The CDR3 nucleotides read TGTGCCTGGGATGTAGGGACCCCGAATCAGCCCCAGCATTTT. This rearrangement joins TRBV30 to TRBJ1-5; a weak D match, TRBD1 (5 bases). V was shortened by 5 bases and J by 4 bases, with 15 bases between the two germline ends. The CDR3 totals 14 residues. The germline V gene has CDR1 GTSNPN and CDR2 SVGIG (reference sequence). The entire variable domain, with the rest obtained from reference TRBV30 and TRBJ1-5, is as follows: SQTIHQWPATLVQPVGSPLSLECTVEGTSNPNLYWYRQAAGRGLQLLFYSVGIGQISSEVPQNLSASRPQDRQFILSSKKLLLSDSGFYLCAWDVGTPNQPQHFGDGTRLSIL.

The V call is TRBV7-3, the J call TRBJ2-5; D not certain. Deletions cut 5 bases from V and 2 bases from J, with 9 bases between. Germline assignment: CDR1 SGHTA and CDR2 FQGTGA. CDR3 length: 13 amino acids. For the CDR3, the DNA is TGTGCCAGCAGCCCCAGTAGACAAGAGACCCAGTACTTC. As protein: CASSPSRQETQYF. Full variable domain (rest looked up from reference TRBV7-3 and TRBJ2-5): GAGVSQTPSNKVTEKGKYVELRCDPISGHTALYWYRQSLGQGPEFLIYFQGTGAADDSGLPNDRFFAVRPEGSVSTLKIQRTERGDSAVYLCASSPSRQETQYFGPGTRLLVL.

This clonotype was seen only a few times. The chain carries TRBV7-9 and TRBJ2-3; D might be TRBD1 (6 bases). V was shortened by 2 bases and J by 2 bases, with 11 bases between the two germline ends. CDR3 length: 15 amino acids. Germline V gives CDR1 SEHNR, CDR2 FQNEAQ (reference sequence). CDR3 DNA sequence: TGTGCCAGCAGCTTAAGGGCAGGGGCCACAGATACGCAGTATTTT. Translated: CASSLRAGATDTQYF.